The rows below give T cell receptor beta chains drawn from one sample of a study of cytomegalovirus exposure and HLA in healthy donors. Produced via immunoSEQ multiplex PCR; TCRdb's table is partial and in-frame only. The table shows some 150,000 clones, with approximately 80% occurring only once. The specimen was PBMCs. Receptor source: a woman aged 50 to 60 in good health and CMV-seropositive. Each CDR3 is given with its conserved first and last residue. The order of the fields is D gene, J gene, clone size, V gene, CDR3 DNA, CDR3 protein. A D gene is named only where the DNA matches it firmly. The size entry is marked missing in some rows and otherwise reads once, few, many or a size class.

.	TRBJ2-7	once	TRBV19	TGTGCCAGTAGCCGAGGGAACCCCTACGAGCAGTACTTC	CASSRGNPYEQYF
TRBD1	TRBJ1-6	.	TRBV4-3	TGCGCCAGCAGCCAAGATAGTCAGGGGGCTTCTTCACCCCTCCACTTT	CASSQDSQGASSPLHF
TRBD1	TRBJ1-2	.	TRBV5-4	TGTGCCAGCAGTCGAGATTACCAGGGGGCGCGCAGTGGCTACACCTTC	CASSRDYQGARSGYTF
.	TRBJ1-4	.	TRBV9	TGTGCCAGCAGCCCGTCTCCAACTAATGAAAAACTGTTTTTT	CASSPSPTNEKLFF
.	TRBJ1-6	.	TRBV5-1	TGCGCCAGCAGCTTGGGGCAGGGTTGGAATTCACCCCTCCACTTT	CASSLGQGWNSPLHF
TRBD1	TRBJ1-2	once	TRBV30	TGTGCCTGGACTCGAGCAGGGGGTTACTATGGCTACACCTTC	CAWTRAGGYYGYTF
TRBD2	TRBJ2-1	.	TRBV4-3	TGCGCCAGCAGCCAAAACGGGGGGGCCGGGAATGAGCAGTTCTTC	CASSQNGGAGNEQFF
TRBD2	TRBJ2-3	.	TRBV5-1	TGCGCCAGCAGCTTCGTAGGGACTACTAGCGGATACACAGATACGCAGTATTTT	CASSFVGTTSGYTDTQYF
TRBD2	TRBJ2-3	.	TRBV5-4	TGTGCCAGCAGCTTAGCGGGGACCACAGATACGCAGTATTTT	CASSLAGTTDTQYF
TRBD1	TRBJ1-5	.	TRBV7-9	TGTGCCAGCAGTCGACAGGGTGGACAGCCCCAGCATTTT	CASSRQGGQPQHF
.	TRBJ2-7	.	TRBV5-6	TGTGCCAGCAGCTCAGGGTTTTACGAGCAGTACTTC	CASSSGFYEQYF
TRBD2	TRBJ2-3	.	TRBV9	TGTGCCAGCAGCGTGGGTAGCGGGGCAACAGATACGCAGTATTTT	CASSVGSGATDTQYF
TRBD1	TRBJ1-5	.	TRBV28	TGTGCCAGCAGTTTGAAGGGGGCGGGTCAGCCCCAGCATTTT	CASSLKGAGQPQHF
TRBD2	TRBJ2-3	.	TRBV29-1	TGCAGCGTTGAAGAAGCTCGGCTAGCGGGGGGCGATGCGCAGTATTTT	CSVEEARLAGGDAQYF
.	TRBJ2-7	.	TRBV7-2	TGTGCCAGCAGCTTAGTAGGCACAGGTCAGACCTACGAGCAGTACTTC	CASSLVGTGQTYEQYF
TRBD2	TRBJ2-3	.	TRBV27	TGTGCCAGCAGTACACTAGCGGGGGGTGGAACGCAGTATTTT	CASSTLAGGGTQYF
TRBD1	TRBJ2-1	.	TRBV7-2	TGTGCCAGCTCACGGACAGGCTTCAATGAGCAGTTCTTC	CASSRTGFNEQFF